The sequence of this TCR beta chain was determined in a study of siplizumab effects on memory and regulatory T cells. This clone came up a few times. Method: immunoSEQ multiplex PCR; TCRdb's copy keeps in-frame clones and lacks some. The data hold thousands of clones, with over 60% observed a single time. CDR1 and CDR2 (germline): MNHNS, SASEGT. The CDR3 consists of 15 residues. V shed 4 bases, J shed 5 bases, and the junction held 3 bases outside the gene matches. The sequence was collected from a human donor in good health. This chain joins TRBV6-1 and TRBJ1-5; 12 bases agree with TRBD1. Sample: effector memory CD8+ T cells sorted from blood. As to subset: unstimulated CD8+ effector memory T cells. CDR3 sequence (DNA): TGTGCCAGCAGTGCCGGGACAGGGGGCGATCAGCCCCAGCATTTT. Its protein is CASSAGTGGDQPQHF.